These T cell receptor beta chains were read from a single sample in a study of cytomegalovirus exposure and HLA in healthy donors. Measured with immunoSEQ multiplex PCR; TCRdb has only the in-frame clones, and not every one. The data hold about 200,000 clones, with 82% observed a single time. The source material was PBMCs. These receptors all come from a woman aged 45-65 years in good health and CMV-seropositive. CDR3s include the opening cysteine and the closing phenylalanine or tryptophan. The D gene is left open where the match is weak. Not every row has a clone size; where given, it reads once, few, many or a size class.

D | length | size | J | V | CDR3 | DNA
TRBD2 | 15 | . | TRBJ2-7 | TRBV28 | CASRPSGAGSYEQYF | TGTGCCAGCAGACCTAGCGGGGCCGGATCCTACGAGCAGTACTTC
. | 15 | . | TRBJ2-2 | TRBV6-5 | CASSYSTGDPGELFF | TGTGCCAGCAGTTACTCGACGGGAGATCCCGGGGAGCTGTTTTTT
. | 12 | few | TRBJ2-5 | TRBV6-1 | CASIFTRETQYF | TGTGCCAGCATTTTCACCCGGGAGACCCAGTACTTC
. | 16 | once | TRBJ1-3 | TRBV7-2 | CASSLGGIGAGNTIYF | TGTGCCAGCAGCTTAGGAGGGATTGGGGCTGGAAACACCATATATTTT
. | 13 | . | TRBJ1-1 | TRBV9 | CASSLQLNTEAFF | TGTGCCAGCAGCCTACAGCTGAACACTGAAGCTTTCTTT
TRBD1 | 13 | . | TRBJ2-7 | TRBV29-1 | CSVVPQGAYEQYF | TGCAGCGTTGTTCCACAGGGGGCCTACGAGCAGTACTTC
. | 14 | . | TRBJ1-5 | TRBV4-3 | CASSQDPQDQPQHF | TGCGCCAGCAGCCAAGATCCTCAGGATCAGCCCCAGCATTTT
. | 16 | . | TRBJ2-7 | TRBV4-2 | CASSQEGTASSYEQYF | TGTGCCAGCAGCCAAGAAGGGACTGCGAGCTCCTACGAGCAGTACTTC
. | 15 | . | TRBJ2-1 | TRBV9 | CASSVDTGVYNEQFF | TGTGCCAGCAGCGTAGACACGGGAGTTTACAATGAGCAGTTCTTC
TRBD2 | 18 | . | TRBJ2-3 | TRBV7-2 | CASSLRLMGGSRADTQYF | TGTGCCAGCAGCTTAAGGCTTATGGGGGGGAGTCGGGCAGATACGCAGTATTTT
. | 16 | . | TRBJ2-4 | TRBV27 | CASRPNNLAAKNIQYF | TGTGCCAGCAGACCCAATAATCTCGCGGCCAAAAACATTCAGTACTTC
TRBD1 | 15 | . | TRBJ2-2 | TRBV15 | CATKSGQGNTGELFF | TGTGCCACCAAATCTGGACAGGGCAACACCGGGGAGCTGTTTTTT
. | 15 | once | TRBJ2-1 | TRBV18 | CASSPILQLKNEQFF | TGTGCCAGCTCACCAATTTTACAGTTGAAGAATGAGCAGTTCTTC
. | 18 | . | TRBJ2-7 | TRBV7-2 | CASSLATGWGQGQYEQYF | TGTGCCAGCAGCTTAGCAACGGGTTGGGGGCAGGGCCAGTACGAGCAGTACTTC
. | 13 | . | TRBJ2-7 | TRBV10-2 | CASAVGETYEQYF | TGCGCCAGCGCGGTTGGAGAGACCTACGAGCAGTACTTC
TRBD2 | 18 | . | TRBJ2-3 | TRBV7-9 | CASSLGVAGGPSTDTQYF | TGTGCCAGCAGCTTAGGAGTAGCGGGGGGTCCTAGCACAGATACGCAGTATTTT
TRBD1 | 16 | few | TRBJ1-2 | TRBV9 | CASSPDRGRLGYGYTF | TGTGCCAGCAGCCCGGACAGGGGAAGGCTGGGGTATGGCTACACCTTC
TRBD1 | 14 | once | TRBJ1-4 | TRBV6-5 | CASSYGTGNEKLFF | TGTGCCAGCAGTTACGGGACAGGGAATGAAAAACTGTTTTTT
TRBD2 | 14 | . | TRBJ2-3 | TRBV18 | CASSPGLATDTQYF | TGTGCCAGCTCTCCGGGACTAGCCACAGATACGCAGTATTTT